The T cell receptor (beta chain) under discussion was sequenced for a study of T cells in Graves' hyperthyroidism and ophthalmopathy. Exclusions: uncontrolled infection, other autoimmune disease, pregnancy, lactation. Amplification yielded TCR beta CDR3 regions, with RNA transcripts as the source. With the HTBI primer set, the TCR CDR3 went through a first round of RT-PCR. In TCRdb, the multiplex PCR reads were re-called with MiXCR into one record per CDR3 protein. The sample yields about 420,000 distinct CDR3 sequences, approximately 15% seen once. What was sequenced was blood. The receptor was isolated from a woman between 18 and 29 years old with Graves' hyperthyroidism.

CDR3 sequence: CASSLVRVTGGAYYGYTF. CDR3 in DNA: TGTGCCAGCAGCTTAGTAAGGGTGACAGGGGGCGCTTACTATGGCTACACCTTC. The V call is TRBV7-8, the J call TRBJ1-2, with 10 nucleotides matching TRBD1. This CDR3 region has 18 residues. The junction had 11 bases not matched to a gene; V was cut back by 1 base and J by 3 bases. Germline V gene sequence: CDR1 SGHVS, CDR2 FQNEAQ.